This is a list of T cell receptor beta chains from one sample in a study of cytomegalovirus exposure and HLA in healthy donors. Profiling relied on immunoSEQ multiplex PCR, and the TCRdb table lists in-frame clones only, not all of them. The sample has 170,000 or so clones, around 77% seen once; the top ten hold around 2.2%. The sample was PBMCs. The origin of the receptors is a man aged 55 to 70 in good health and CMV-seronegative. The CDR3 runs from the conserved cysteine through the conserved F or W. The order of the fields is CDR3 DNA, CDR3 protein, V gene, CDR3 length, D gene, J gene, clone size. A D gene is named only where the DNA matches it firmly. Size tells how often a clone was seen (once, few, many) or the class of an expanded clone, and some rows leave it out.

TGTGCCAGCAGCTTAGCGAGGGCCACCGGGGAGCTGTTTTTT	CASSLARATGELFF	TRBV7-8	14	NA	TRBJ2-2	NA
TGTGCCAGCACCCTGGGACAGCCGAACACTGAAGCTTTCTTT	CASTLGQPNTEAFF	TRBV2	14	TRBD1	TRBJ1-1	NA
TGTGCCAGCAGCGTAGGGGGCGGGAGGTCCTACGAGCAGTACTTC	CASSVGGGRSYEQYF	TRBV9	15	TRBD2	TRBJ2-7	NA
TGTGCCAGCAGCTTTTTAGGACAGGAAAGATACTACGAGCAGTACTTC	CASSFLGQERYYEQYF	TRBV5-6	16	TRBD1	TRBJ2-7	NA
TGTGCCAGCAGCCCGGGACTAGCGGAGTACAATGAGCAGTTCTTC	CASSPGLAEYNEQFF	TRBV7-3	15	TRBD2	TRBJ2-1	NA
TGTGCCAGCAGCTCACGGACAGGGACCTACGAGCAGTACTTC	CASSSRTGTYEQYF	TRBV7-2	14	TRBD1	TRBJ2-7	NA
TGTGCCAGCAGCGCTAGCGTGGGGAACACCGGGGAGCTGTTTTTT	CASSASVGNTGELFF	TRBV5-4	15	NA	TRBJ2-2	NA
TGTGCCAGCAGCTTAGGGATCACCGGGACAGTCTATGGCTACACCTTC	CASSLGITGTVYGYTF	TRBV11-2	16	TRBD1	TRBJ1-2	NA
TGTGCCACCTCCAGGGGCACCGGGGAGCTGTTTTTT	CATSRGTGELFF	TRBV6-1	12	NA	TRBJ2-2	few
TGTGCCAGCTCACCAGGACAGGGGGCTAGCAATCAGCCCCAGCATTTT	CASSPGQGASNQPQHF	TRBV18	16	TRBD1	TRBJ1-5	NA
TGTGCCAGCAGTGATCAGGGTTTCTACGAGCAGTACTTC	CASSDQGFYEQYF	TRBV6-1	13	NA	TRBJ2-7	once
TGTGCCAGCAAAGGAGGGACCGCGGCGGGCAATGAGCAGTTCTTC	CASKGGTAAGNEQFF	TRBV6-5	15	NA	TRBJ2-1	NA
TGTGCCAGTACCCCAGGTTGGTCAGGTGGAAACTATGGCTACACCTTC	CASTPGWSGGNYGYTF	TRBV19	16	NA	TRBJ1-2	NA
TGCGCCAGCAGTGAACATCGGGGGACTGAAGCTTTCTTT	CASSEHRGTEAFF	TRBV10-1	13	NA	TRBJ1-1	NA
TGTGCCAGCAGTTTATTGACTAGCGGGAGAGTCAATGAGCAGTTCTTC	CASSLLTSGRVNEQFF	TRBV27	16	TRBD2	TRBJ2-1	NA
TGTGCCAGCTCACCGAGCGGGCGCACCCCCCACAATGAGCAGTTCTTC	CASSPSGRTPHNEQFF	TRBV18	16	NA	TRBJ2-1	few
TGTGCCATCACTAAAGACAGGGGTGGCGGCTACACCTTC	CAITKDRGGGYTF	TRBV10-3	13	TRBD1	TRBJ1-2	NA
TGTGCCAGTAGTCCCGACAGGATATCACAGACCCAGTACTTC	CASSPDRISQTQYF	TRBV19	14	NA	TRBJ2-5	NA
TGTGCCAGCCCCGAGGAGGGCGCAAGGGCCAAAAACATTCAGTACTTC	CASPEEGARAKNIQYF	TRBV6-4	16	NA	TRBJ2-4	NA
TGTGCCAGCGGGGGACTAGCGGGGGGGACCGGGGAGCTGTTTTTT	CASGGLAGGTGELFF	TRBV7-6	15	TRBD2	TRBJ2-2	few
TGTGCCAGCAGTTTCCCCGGGACTAGCGGGATAGAGACCCAGTACTTC	CASSFPGTSGIETQYF	TRBV28	16	TRBD2	TRBJ2-5	NA
TGTGCCACTAGAGGACTTTATAATTCACCCCTCCACTTT	CATRGLYNSPLHF	TRBV14	13	NA	TRBJ1-6	NA
TGTGCCAGCTCACCACTTCCGGGACAGGGGTCATCGAGCTCCTACGAGCAGTACTTC	CASSPLPGQGSSSSYEQYF	TRBV18	19	TRBD1	TRBJ2-7	once
TGCGCCAGCAGCTTGGCCGACAGGGGTATCACCCAGTACTTC	CASSLADRGITQYF	TRBV5-1	14	TRBD1	TRBJ2-5	once
TGTGCCAGCAGCTTATTAGGGCGGGGGGCTGATGAGCAGTTCTTC	CASSLLGRGADEQFF	TRBV7-9	15	TRBD2	TRBJ2-1	NA
TGTGCCAGCAGTGGGGACAGGGCGAACACTGAAGCTTTCTTT	CASSGDRANTEAFF	TRBV6-6	14	TRBD1	TRBJ1-1	few
TGCACCAGCAGCCAAAAACAGGACACCCGAATCAATCAGCCCCAGCATTTT	CTSSQKQDTRINQPQHF	TRBV1	17	NA	TRBJ1-5	NA
TGTGCCACCAGCAGTTGGGACAGGGGGCTCGGCACAGATACGCAGTATTTT	CATSSWDRGLGTDTQYF	TRBV15	17	TRBD1	TRBJ2-3	NA
TGTGCTTGGGTCGTGCTAGCGGGGGGGACCTACGAGCAGTACTTC	CAWVVLAGGTYEQYF	TRBV30	15	TRBD2	TRBJ2-7	NA
TGTGCCAGCAGCCCGACAGCACCCAATTCACCCCTCCACTTT	CASSPTAPNSPLHF	TRBV5-6	14	NA	TRBJ1-6	NA
TGTGCCTGGAGTGCCGATCGTCTAGCGGGAGGGTACAATGAGCAGTTCTTC	CAWSADRLAGGYNEQFF	TRBV30	17	TRBD2	TRBJ2-1	NA
TGTGCCAGCAGTGATGACAGCCTGGGGGCTTTCTTT	CASSDDSLGAFF	TRBV2	12	NA	TRBJ1-1	NA
TGTGCCAGCAGCTACGGGACAGGGTTGTACGAGCAGTACTTC	CASSYGTGLYEQYF	TRBV7-9	14	TRBD1	TRBJ2-7	once
TGTGCCAGCAGCGGGGGAGCGGGGAAAGAGACCCAGTACTTC	CASSGGAGKETQYF	TRBV7-9	14	TRBD2	TRBJ2-5	NA
TGTGCCAGCAGCGTAGCCGCCAGGGGGTGGTCGGACACCGGGGAGCTGTTTTTT	CASSVAARGWSDTGELFF	TRBV9	18	TRBD1	TRBJ2-2	NA
TGTGCCACCAGCAGAGACAGGGGTAACATTCAGTACTTC	CATSRDRGNIQYF	TRBV15	13	NA	TRBJ2-4	NA
TGTTCCAGCAGCTTAGGGGCGCTAGCGGGGGGGTACCAAGAGACCCAGTACTTC	CSSSLGALAGGYQETQYF	TRBV7-9	18	TRBD2	TRBJ2-5	NA
TGTGCCATCACCGGGACAGGGAGGTCCAATGAGCAGTTCTTC	CAITGTGRSNEQFF	TRBV2	14	TRBD1	TRBJ2-1	once
TGCGCCAGCAGCAATGGACTCTACGAGCAGTACTTC	CASSNGLYEQYF	TRBV5-1	12	NA	TRBJ2-7	NA
TGCGCCACCACAACCGTCCGGGACACTGAAGCTTTCTTT	CATTTVRDTEAFF	TRBV10-2	13	NA	TRBJ1-1	NA
TGTGCCAGCAGTCACCTCCCGGGACACCTCACCACTGAAGCTTTCTTT	CASSHLPGHLTTEAFF	TRBV2	16	NA	TRBJ1-1	NA
TGTGCCAGCAGTGACCAGACAGGCACTGAGCAGTTCTTC	CASSDQTGTEQFF	TRBV6-4	13	NA	TRBJ2-1	NA
TGTGCCAGCAGTTATAAAGGACTGAGCACCGGGGAGCTGTTTTTT	CASSYKGLSTGELFF	TRBV6-6	15	NA	TRBJ2-2	NA
TGTGCCAGCAGTGACGGTAATTTGAGTGAGCAGTTCTTC	CASSDGNLSEQFF	TRBV6-1	13	NA	TRBJ2-1	NA
TGTGCCAGCACTCCGGGACAGGGAAGAAACACCATATATTTT	CASTPGQGRNTIYF	TRBV28	14	TRBD1	TRBJ1-3	NA
TGTGCCAGCATAAGGGACAGCTATAGCAATCAGCCCCAGCATTTT	CASIRDSYSNQPQHF	TRBV19	15	TRBD1	TRBJ1-5	NA
TGTGCCAGTAGTCCGCCTCGGACAGTAAACACTGAAGCTTTCTTT	CASSPPRTVNTEAFF	TRBV19	15	NA	TRBJ1-1	few
TGTGCCAGCAGCCTACGAACAGGGATTGGGACCGGGGAGCTGTTTTTT	CASSLRTGIGTGELFF	TRBV11-3	16	NA	TRBJ2-2	few
TGTGCCAGCAGCTCGGTTAACGTCAGGGGGCCACGAGAAGATACGCAGTATTTT	CASSSVNVRGPREDTQYF	TRBV13	18	TRBD1	TRBJ2-3	few
TGTGCCATCAGTCCGGGTATTGACAGGGGAAACTATGGCTACACCTTC	CAISPGIDRGNYGYTF	TRBV10-3	16	TRBD1	TRBJ1-2	NA
TGTGCCAGCAGCCCTGGACAGGGGTTCCTCTACGAGCAGTACTTC	CASSPGQGFLYEQYF	TRBV5-8	15	TRBD1	TRBJ2-7	few
TGTGCCAGCAGCTTATTGACAGGGGGTGAGCAGTTCTTC	CASSLLTGGEQFF	TRBV7-3	13	TRBD1	TRBJ2-1	few
TGCGCCAGCAGCCTAACAGGGGTCGGAAACGAGCAGTACTTC	CASSLTGVGNEQYF	TRBV5-1	14	TRBD1	TRBJ2-7	NA
TGTGCCAGCAGTTTCTCCGGGACTAGGCGCGTTGGGGAGCAGTACTTC	CASSFSGTRRVGEQYF	TRBV6-5	16	TRBD2	TRBJ2-5	NA
TGCGCCAGCAGCCTAGAGGGACAGGGATCTACTAATGAAAAACTGTTTTTT	CASSLEGQGSTNEKLFF	TRBV5-1	17	TRBD1	TRBJ1-4	few